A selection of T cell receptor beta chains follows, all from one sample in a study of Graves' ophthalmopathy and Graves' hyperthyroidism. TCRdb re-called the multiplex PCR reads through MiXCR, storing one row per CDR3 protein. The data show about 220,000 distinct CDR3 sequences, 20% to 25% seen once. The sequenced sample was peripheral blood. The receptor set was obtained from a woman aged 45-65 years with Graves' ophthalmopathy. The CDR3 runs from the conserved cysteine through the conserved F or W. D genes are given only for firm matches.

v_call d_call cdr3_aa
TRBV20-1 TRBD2 CSAFTGTSGRVEQYF
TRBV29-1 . CSVELQGTGGYTF
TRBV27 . CASSLNRAIYEQYF
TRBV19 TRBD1 CASSVRDSSGNTIYF
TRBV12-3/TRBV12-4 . CASSSVPHSPLHF
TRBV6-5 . CASSYSRGGSPLHF
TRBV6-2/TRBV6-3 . CASSYSTQVKTGELFF
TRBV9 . CASSVPGEALPTEAFF
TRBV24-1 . CATSDNQGYGYTF
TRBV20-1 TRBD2 CSARGWGGSRETQYF
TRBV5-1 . CASSLGTAYTEAFF
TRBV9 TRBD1 CASRPTDRGENIQYF
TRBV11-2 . CASSQQAGTHWRNTEAFF
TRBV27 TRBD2 CASSPPAGRARYEQYF
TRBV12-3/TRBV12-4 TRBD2 CASSPPRREGGNEQFF
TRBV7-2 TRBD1 CASSLADPGQPYEQYF
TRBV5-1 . CASSTTGLDQPQHF
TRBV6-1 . CASRPGANNQPQHF
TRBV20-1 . CSASDRAQGFEYEQYF
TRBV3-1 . CASSPRPDSEQYF
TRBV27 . CASSEAPGRGQPQHF
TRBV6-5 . CASSYNTYTGELFF
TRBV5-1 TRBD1 CASSFSTGAYEQYF
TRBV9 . CASSPHPRDSVAETQYF
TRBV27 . CASSFRQGHGYTF
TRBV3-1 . CASSQRGGVYEQYF
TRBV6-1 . CASREGIYSGNTIYF
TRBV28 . CASGRPQGLNTEAFF
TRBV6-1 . CASSEAANYQETQYF
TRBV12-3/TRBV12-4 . CASRYQDSYTGELFF
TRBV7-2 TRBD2 CASSLATSGRTTSYEQYF
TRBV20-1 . CSRRGGGYTF
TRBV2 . CASSEALAGVVYEQYF
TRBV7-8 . CASSHQGESGTQYF
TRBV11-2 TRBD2 CASSSPGLAGVRYEQYF
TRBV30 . CAWSEWTANTEAFF
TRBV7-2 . CASSLEPVYGYTF
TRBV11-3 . CASSVSGRYTEAFF
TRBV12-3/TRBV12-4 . CASSFSGPMQETQYF
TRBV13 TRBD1 CASSTLGQGHTEAFF
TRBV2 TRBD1 CASSWDRERTEAFF
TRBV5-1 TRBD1 CASSRQGETTEAFF
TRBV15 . CATSRSLGPQETQYF
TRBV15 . CATSRDVRAIGGNTIYF
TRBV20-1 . CSSGEQYF
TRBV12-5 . CASGLEGLRSTEAFF
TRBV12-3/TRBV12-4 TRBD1 CASSEGQGGGRRLSEAFF
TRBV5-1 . CASSLGWGSNQPQHF
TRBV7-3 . CASSLMSAVPYEQYF
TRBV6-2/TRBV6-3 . CASRDITKNIQYF
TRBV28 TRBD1 CASGRQGASYEQYF
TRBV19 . CASSRRGYTEAFF
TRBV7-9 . CASTPRGLMYEQYF
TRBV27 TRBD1 CASSWTGEFRAFF
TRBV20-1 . CSAYRGAGRRETQYF
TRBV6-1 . CASSDQGNPPYGYTF
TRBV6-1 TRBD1 CASSRGQGVPQHF
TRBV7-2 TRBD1 CASSLATGGFEAFF
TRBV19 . CASSTPGRPPYEQYF
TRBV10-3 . CAIALPDNYGYTF